The following is a T cell receptor (beta chain) sequence with its context. The sample originates from a study of cytomegalovirus exposure and HLA in healthy donors. Trimming removed 4 bases at V and 0 bases at J, with 13 bases between. Germline CDR1 reads SGHRS; CDR2 reads YFSETQ. This CDR3 comprises 15 residues. Profiled with immunoSEQ multiplex PCR; TCRdb holds only in-frame clones, not every one. In the table there are 150,000 to 200,000 clones, approximately 96% of which are singletons. This TCR was recovered from a woman between 18 and 29 years old in good health and CMV-seronegative. The J gene is TRBJ1-1, the V gene TRBV5-1; D unclear. The sample consisted of PBMCs. The CDR3 coding sequence is TGCGCCAGCAGCGCAGGCCCTACCATGAACACTGAAGCTTTCTTT. This encodes CASSAGPTMNTEAFF.